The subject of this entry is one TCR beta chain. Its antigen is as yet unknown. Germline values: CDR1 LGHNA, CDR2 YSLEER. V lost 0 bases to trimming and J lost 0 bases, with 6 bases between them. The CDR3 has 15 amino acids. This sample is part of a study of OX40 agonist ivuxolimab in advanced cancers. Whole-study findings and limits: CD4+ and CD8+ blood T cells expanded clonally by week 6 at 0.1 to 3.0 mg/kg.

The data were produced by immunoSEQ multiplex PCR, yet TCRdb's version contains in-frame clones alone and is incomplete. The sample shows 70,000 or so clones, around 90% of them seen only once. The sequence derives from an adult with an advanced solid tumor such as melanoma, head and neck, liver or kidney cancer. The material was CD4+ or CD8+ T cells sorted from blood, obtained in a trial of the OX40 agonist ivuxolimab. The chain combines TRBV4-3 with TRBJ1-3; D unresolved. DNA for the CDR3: TGCGCCAGCAGCCAAGATTGGAGCTCTGGAAACACCATATATTTT. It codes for CASSQDWSSGNTIYF.